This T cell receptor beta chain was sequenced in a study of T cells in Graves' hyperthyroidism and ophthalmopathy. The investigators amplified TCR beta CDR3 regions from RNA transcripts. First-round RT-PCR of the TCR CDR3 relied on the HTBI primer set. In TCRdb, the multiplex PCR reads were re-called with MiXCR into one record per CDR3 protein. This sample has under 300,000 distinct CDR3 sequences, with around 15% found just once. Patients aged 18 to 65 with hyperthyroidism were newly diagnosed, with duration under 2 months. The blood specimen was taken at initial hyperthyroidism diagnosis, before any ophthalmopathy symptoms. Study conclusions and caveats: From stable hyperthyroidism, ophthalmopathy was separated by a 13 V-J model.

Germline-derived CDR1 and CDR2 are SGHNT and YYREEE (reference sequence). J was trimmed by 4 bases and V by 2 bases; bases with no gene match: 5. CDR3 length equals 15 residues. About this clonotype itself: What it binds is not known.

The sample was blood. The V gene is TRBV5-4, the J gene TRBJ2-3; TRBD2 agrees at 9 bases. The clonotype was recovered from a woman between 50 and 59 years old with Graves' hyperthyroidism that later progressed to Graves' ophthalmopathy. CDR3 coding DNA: TGTGCCAGCAGCTTCTCTAGCGGGAAGTCAGATACGCAGTATTTT. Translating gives CASSFSSGKSDTQYF. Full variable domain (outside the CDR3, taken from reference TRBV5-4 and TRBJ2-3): ETGVTQSPTHLIKTRGQQVTLRCSSQSGHNTVSWYQQALGQGPQFIFQYYREEENGRGNFPPRFSGLQFPNYSSELNVNALELDDSALYLCASSFSSGKSDTQYFGPGTRLTVL.